This T cell receptor (beta chain) was retrieved from a study of shared clonotypes between healthy human individuals. Study details: Donor composition was a couple of women and three men, aged 18 to 49.

As concerns this clone: As yet, its antigen is unknown.

Germline CDR1 is MNHEY and CDR2 is SMNVEV (reference sequence). Trimming took 2 bases from V and 1 from J; bases not matched to a gene: 5. The CDR3 extends over 16 amino acids. Naive CD8 cells lacked CD45RO and underwent positive selection for CCR7, leaving out terminally differentiated effector memory CD45RA+ cells. General observations from the study: The four-donor shared clonotypes exceeded non-shared clonotypes in generation probability, with non-shared ones scoring lower. Donors were few, which limited the genetic and exposure-history diversity represented.

The assay was immunoSEQ multiplex PCR, and TCRdb's table has in-frame clones only and misses some. The sample has about 680,000 clones, roughly 94% seen once. The rearrangement joins TRBV27 to TRBJ2-5; TRBD1 aligns across 9 bases. The material sequenced was naive CD8+ T cells sorted from blood. The clonotype originates from a man under 40 in good health. CDR3 sequence reads: CASSLVMGQGQETQYF. CDR3 coding DNA: TGTGCCAGCAGTTTAGTTATGGGACAGGGCCAAGAGACCCAGTACTTC.